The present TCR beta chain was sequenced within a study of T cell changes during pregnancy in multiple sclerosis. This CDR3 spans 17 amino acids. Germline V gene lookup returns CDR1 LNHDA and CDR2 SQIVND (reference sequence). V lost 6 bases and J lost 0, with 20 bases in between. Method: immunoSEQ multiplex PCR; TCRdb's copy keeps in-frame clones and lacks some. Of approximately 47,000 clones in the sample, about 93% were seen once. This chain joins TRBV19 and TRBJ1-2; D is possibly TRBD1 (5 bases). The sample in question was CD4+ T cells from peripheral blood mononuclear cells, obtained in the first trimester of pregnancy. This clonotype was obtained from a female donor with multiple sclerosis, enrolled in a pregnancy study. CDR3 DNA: TGTGCCAGTAGAGATGCCCTGAGACAGAGAACTAACTATGGCTACACCTTC. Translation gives CASRDALRQRTNYGYTF.